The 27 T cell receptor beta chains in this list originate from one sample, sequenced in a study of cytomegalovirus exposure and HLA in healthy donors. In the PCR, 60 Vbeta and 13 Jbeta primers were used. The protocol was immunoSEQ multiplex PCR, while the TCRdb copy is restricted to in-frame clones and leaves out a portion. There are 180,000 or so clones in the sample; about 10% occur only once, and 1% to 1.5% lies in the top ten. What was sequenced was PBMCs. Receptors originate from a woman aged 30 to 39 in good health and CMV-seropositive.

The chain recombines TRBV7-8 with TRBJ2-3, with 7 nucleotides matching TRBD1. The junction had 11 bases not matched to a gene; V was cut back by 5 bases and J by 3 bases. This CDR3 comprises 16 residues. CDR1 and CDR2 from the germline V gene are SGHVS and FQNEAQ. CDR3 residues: CASSPRWQGVTDTQYF. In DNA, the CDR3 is TGTGCCAGCAGCCCCCGGTGGCAGGGGGTAACAGATACGCAGTATTTT.

CDR3 DNA: TGTGCCACAGACAGGGGAATATTTCAGCCCCAGCATTTT. Translation gives CATDRGIFQPQHF. The gene calls are TRBV19 and TRBJ1-5; 8 bases match TRBD1. With 10 bases clipped from V and 6 bases from J, the junction kept 8 bases outside the gene matches. This CDR3 is 13 amino acids long. Germline V gene sequence: CDR1 LNHDA, CDR2 SQIVND (reference sequence).

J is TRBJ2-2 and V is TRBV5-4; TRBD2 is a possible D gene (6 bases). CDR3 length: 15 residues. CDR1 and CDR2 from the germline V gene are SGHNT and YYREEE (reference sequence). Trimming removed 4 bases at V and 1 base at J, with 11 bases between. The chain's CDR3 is CASSRGLKNTGELFF. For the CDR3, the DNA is TGTGCCAGCAGCCGTGGACTAAAGAACACCGGGGAGCTGTTTTTT.

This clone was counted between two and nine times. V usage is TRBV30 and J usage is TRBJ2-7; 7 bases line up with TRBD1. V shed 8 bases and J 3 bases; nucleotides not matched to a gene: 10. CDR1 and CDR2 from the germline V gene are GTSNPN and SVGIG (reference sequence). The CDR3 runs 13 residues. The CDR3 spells CAGLGQGDYEQYF. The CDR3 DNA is TGTGCCGGATTGGGGCAGGGGGACTACGAGCAGTACTTC. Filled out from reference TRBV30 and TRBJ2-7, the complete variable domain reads SQTIHQWPATLVQPVGSPLSLECTVEGTSNPNLYWYRQAAGRGLQLLFYSVGIGQISSEVPQNLSASRPQDRQFILSSKKLLLSDSGFYLCAGLGQGDYEQYFGPGTRLTVT.

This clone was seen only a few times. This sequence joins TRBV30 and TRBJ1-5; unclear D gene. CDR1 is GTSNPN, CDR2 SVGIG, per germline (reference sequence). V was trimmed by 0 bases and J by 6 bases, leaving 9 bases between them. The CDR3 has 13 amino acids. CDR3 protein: CAWSVLTGQPQHF. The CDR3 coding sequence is TGTGCCTGGAGTGTACTTACGGGTCAGCCCCAGCATTTT. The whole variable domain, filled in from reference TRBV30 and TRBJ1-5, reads SQTIHQWPATLVQPVGSPLSLECTVEGTSNPNLYWYRQAAGRGLQLLFYSVGIGQISSEVPQNLSASRPQDRQFILSSKKLLLSDSGFYLCAWSVLTGQPQHFGDGTRLSIL.

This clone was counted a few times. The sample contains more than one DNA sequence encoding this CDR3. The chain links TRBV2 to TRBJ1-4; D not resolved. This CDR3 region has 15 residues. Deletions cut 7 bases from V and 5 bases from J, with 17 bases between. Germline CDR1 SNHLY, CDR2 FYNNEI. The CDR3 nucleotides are TGTGCCAGCAAGGGCATGAGACGGGAAAATGAAAAACTGTTTTTT. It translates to CASKGMRRENEKLFF.

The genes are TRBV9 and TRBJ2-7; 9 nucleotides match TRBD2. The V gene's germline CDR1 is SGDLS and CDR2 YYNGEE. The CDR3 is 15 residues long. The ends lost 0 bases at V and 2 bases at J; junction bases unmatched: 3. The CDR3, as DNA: TGTGCCAGCAGCGTAGCGGCTAGCGGGACCTACGAGCAGTACTTC. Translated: CASSVAASGTYEQYF. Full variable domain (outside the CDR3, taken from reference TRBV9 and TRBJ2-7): DSGVTQTPKHLITATGQRVTLRCSPRSGDLSVYWYQQSLDQGLQFLIQYYNGEERAKGNILERFSAQQFPDLHSELNLSSLELGDSALYFCASSVAASGTYEQYFGPGTRLTVT.

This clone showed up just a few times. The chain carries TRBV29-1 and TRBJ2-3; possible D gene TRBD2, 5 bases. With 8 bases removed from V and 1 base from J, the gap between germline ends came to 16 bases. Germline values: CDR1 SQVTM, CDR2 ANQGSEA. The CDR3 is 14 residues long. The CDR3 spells CSPHRRTCTDTQYF. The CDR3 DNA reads TGCAGCCCCCATCGGAGGACCTGCACAGATACGCAGTATTTT.

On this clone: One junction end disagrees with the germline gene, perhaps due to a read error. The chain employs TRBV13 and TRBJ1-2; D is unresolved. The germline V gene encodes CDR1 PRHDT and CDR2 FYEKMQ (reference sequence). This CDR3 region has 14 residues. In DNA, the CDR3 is TGTTCCAGCAGCCCCCCCGGAGGAGGAAGGGGCTACACCTTC. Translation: CSSSPPGGGRGYTF.

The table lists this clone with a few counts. This CDR3 is CASSLRTSGRRTDTQYF. For the CDR3, the DNA is TGTGCCAGCAGCTTAAGGACTAGCGGGAGGCGCACAGATACGCAGTATTTT. V and J are TRBV7-8 and TRBJ2-3, with 14 bases aligning to TRBD2. Per germline, CDR1 SGHVS and CDR2 FQNEAQ. With V trimmed by 2 bases and J by 1 base, 2 bases remained unmatched. CDR3 length: 17 amino acids.

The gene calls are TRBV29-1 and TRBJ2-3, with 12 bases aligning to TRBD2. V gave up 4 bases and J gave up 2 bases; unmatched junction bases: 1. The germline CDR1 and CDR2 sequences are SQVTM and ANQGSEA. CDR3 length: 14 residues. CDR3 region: CSVGTSGNTDTQYF. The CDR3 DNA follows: TGCAGCGTTGGGACTAGCGGGAACACAGATACGCAGTATTTT.

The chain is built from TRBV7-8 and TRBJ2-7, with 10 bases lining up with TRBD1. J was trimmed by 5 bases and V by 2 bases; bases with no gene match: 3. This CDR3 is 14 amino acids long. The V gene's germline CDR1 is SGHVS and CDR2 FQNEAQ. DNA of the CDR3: TGTGCCAGCAGCTTACGGGACAGGGGCAACGAGCAGTACTTC. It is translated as CASSLRDRGNEQYF.

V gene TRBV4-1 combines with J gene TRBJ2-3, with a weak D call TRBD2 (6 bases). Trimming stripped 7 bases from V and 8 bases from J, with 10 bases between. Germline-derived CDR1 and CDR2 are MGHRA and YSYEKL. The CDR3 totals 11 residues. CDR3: CASTTGGTQYF. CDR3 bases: TGCGCCAGCACCACCGGGGGTACGCAGTATTTT.

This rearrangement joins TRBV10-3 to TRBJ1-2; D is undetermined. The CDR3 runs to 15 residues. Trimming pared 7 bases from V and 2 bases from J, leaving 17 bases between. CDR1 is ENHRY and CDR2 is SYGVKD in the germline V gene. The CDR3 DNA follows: TGTGCCATCACCGAATCCTCCAGTCAGAACTATGGCTACACCTTC. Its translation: CAITESSSQNYGYTF.

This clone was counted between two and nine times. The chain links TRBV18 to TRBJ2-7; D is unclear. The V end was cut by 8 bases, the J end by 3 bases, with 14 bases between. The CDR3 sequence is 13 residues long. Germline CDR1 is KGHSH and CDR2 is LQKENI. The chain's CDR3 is CASRNPSGYEQYF. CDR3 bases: TGTGCCAGCCGTAACCCCTCGGGCTACGAGCAGTACTTC.

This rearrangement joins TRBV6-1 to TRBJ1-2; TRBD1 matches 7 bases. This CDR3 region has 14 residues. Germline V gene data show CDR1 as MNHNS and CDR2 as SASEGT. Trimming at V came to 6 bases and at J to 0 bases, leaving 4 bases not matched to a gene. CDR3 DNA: TGTGCCAGCAGCCTGGGACAGACTAACTATGGCTACACCTTC. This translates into CASSLGQTNYGYTF.

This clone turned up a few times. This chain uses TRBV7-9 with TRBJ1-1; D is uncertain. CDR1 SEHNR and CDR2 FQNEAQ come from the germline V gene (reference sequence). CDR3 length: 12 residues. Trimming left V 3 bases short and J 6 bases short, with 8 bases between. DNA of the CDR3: TGTGCCAGCAGCTTCATGGCGGCTGAAGCTTTCTTT. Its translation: CASSFMAAEAFF.

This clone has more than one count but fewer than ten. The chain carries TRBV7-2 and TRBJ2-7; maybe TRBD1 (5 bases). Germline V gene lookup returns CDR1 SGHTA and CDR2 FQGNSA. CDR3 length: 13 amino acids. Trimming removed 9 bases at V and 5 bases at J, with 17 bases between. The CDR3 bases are TGTGCCAGTGGGGCGTACGGGTTCGACGAGCAGTACTTC. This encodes CASGAYGFDEQYF. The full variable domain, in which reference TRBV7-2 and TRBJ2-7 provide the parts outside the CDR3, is GAGVSQSPSNKVTEKGKDVELRCDPISGHTALYWYRQSLGQGLEFLIYFQGNSAPDKSGLPSDRFSAERTGGSVSTLTIQRTQQEDSAVYLCASGAYGFDEQYFGPGTRLTVT.

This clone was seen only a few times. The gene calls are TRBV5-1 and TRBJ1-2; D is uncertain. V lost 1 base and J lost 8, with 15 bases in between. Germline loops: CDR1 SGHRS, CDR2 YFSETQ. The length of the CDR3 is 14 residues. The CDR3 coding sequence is TGCGCCAGCAGCTTGAGCGACCCTAACTGGGGCTACACCTTC. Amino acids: CASSLSDPNWGYTF.

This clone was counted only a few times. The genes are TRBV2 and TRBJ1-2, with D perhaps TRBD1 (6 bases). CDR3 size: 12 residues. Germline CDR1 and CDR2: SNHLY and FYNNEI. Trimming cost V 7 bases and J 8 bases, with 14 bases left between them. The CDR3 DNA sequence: TGTGCCAGCATCGGGCCAGGGGTCGGCTACACCTTC. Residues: CASIGPGVGYTF.

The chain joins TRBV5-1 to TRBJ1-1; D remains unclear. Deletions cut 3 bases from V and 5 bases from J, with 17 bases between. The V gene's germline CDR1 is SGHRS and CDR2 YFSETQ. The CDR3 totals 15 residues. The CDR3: CASSSQGRGDTEAFF. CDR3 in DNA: TGCGCCAGCAGCTCACAAGGACGGGGAGATACTGAAGCTTTCTTT. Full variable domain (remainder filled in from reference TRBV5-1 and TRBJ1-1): KAGVTQTPRYLIKTRGQQVTLSCSPISGHRSVSWYQQTPGQGLQFLFEYFSETQRNKGNFPGRFSGRQFSNSRSEMNVSTLELGDSALYLCASSSQGRGDTEAFFGQGTRLTVV.

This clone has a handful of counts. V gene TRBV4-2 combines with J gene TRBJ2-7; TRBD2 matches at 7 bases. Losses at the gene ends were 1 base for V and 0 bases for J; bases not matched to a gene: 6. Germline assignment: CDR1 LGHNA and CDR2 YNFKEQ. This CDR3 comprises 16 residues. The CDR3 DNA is TGTGCCAGCAGCCAAGCAATCGCGGGAGACTCCTACGAGCAGTACTTC. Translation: CASSQAIAGDSYEQYF.

The CDR3 protein is CASSPPPGGGKLFF. Written as DNA, the CDR3 is TGTGCCAGCTCACCTCCACCCGGGGGTGGAAAACTGTTTTTT. The chain recombines TRBV18 with TRBJ1-4, with D maybe TRBD1 (5 bases). CDR3 length equals 14 residues. Trimming removed 3 bases from V and 10 bases from J, with 15 bases in between. From germline, CDR1 is KGHSH and CDR2 LQKENI. The full variable domain, rest sourced from reference TRBV18 and TRBJ1-4, is NAGVMQNPRHLVRRRGQEARLRCSPMKGHSHVYWYRQLPEEGLKFMVYLQKENIIDESGMPKERFSAEFPKEGPSILRIQQVVRGDSAAYFCASSPPPGGGKLFFGSGTQLSVL.

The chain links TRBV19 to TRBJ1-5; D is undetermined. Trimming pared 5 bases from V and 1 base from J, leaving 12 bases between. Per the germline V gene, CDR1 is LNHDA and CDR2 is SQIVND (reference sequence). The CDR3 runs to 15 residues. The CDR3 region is CASSFGELSNQPQHF. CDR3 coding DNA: TGTGCCAGTAGTTTCGGGGAGTTAAGCAATCAGCCCCAGCATTTT.

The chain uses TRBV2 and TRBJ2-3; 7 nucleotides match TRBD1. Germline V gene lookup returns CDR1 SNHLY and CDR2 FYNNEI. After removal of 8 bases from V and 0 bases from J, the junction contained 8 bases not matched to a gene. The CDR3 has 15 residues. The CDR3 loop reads CASPSTGPSTDTQYF. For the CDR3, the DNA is TGTGCCAGCCCCTCGACAGGGCCGAGCACAGATACGCAGTATTTT.

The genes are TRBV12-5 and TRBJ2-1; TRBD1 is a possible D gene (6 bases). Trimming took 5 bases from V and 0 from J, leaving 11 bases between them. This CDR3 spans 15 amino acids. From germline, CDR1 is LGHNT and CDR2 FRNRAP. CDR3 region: CASGPGQSSYNEQFF. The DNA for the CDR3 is TGTGCTAGTGGTCCCGGACAGAGCTCCTACAATGAGCAGTTCTTC.

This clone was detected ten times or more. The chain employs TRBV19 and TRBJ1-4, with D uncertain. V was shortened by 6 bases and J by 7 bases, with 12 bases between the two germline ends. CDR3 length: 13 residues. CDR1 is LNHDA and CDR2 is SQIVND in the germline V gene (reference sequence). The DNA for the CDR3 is TGTGCCAGTAGGGTCCCGGCAGGTGAAAAACTGTTTTTT. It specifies CASRVPAGEKLFF.